This T cell receptor beta chain emerged from a study of OX40 agonist ivuxolimab in advanced cancers. Using immunoSEQ multiplex PCR, the repertoire was profiled, and TCRdb retains in-frame clones only, with some absent. The sample has fewer than 80,000 clones, approximately 90% seen once. V lost 4 bases and J 4 bases, leaving 14 bases between the germline ends. The CDR3 covers 14 residues. CDR1 and CDR2 from the germline V gene are SGHTS and YDEGEE. The sequence derives from an adult with an advanced solid tumor such as melanoma, head and neck, liver or kidney cancer. This chain uses TRBV5-8 with TRBJ1-2; tentatively, D is TRBD1 (6 bases). Here the sequenced sample was CD4+ or CD8+ T cells sorted from blood, taken in a trial of the OX40 agonist ivuxolimab. For the CDR3, the DNA is TGTGCCAGCAGCGGGTGGACAGCCATCTATGGCTACACCTTC. This encodes CASSGWTAIYGYTF. Filled out from reference TRBV5-8 and TRBJ1-2, the complete variable domain reads EAGVTQSPTHLIKTRGQQATLRCSPISGHTSVYWYQQALGLGLQFLLWYDEGEERNRGNFPPRFSGRQFPNYSSELNVNALELEDSALYLCASSGWTAIYGYTFGSGTRLTVV.